Below, 4 T cell receptor beta chains from the same sample are listed, as sequenced in a study of beta chain features in type 1 diabetes. Expressed TCRB transcripts got sequenced, as all isolated RNA was reverse transcribed. Method: immunoSEQ multiplex PCR; TCRdb's copy keeps in-frame clones and lacks some. Here the sample spans some 220,000 clones, approximately 11% being singletons. The sequencing sample was made of central memory CD4+ T cells from blood. These receptors all stem from a man aged 18 to 30 in good health.

This clone has only a few counts. V is TRBV18 and J is TRBJ2-3; 8 bases align to TRBD1. The germline V gene encodes CDR1 KGHSH and CDR2 LQKENI. The junction had 10 bases not matched to a gene; V was cut back by 5 bases and J by 6 bases. The CDR3 loop spans 15 amino acids. The DNA of the CDR3 is TGTGCCAGCTCAACGGGACAGGCGGTTAGGGATACGCAGTATTTT. Residues: CASSTGQAVRDTQYF.

A few counts support this clone. The CDR3 here is CSAYPGQGPFF. CDR3 DNA: TGCAGTGCCTACCCGGGACAGGGTCCGTTCTTC. V and J are TRBV20-1 and TRBJ2-1; 9 bases match TRBD1. V was clipped by 6 bases and J by 15 bases; unmatched bases: 9. The CDR3 contains 11 residues. The germline gives CDR1 DFQATT, CDR2 SNEGSKA (reference sequence).

This chain links TRBV19 with TRBJ1-3; D not resolved. Germline CDR1 reads LNHDA; CDR2 reads SQIVND (reference sequence). The length of the CDR3 is 12 residues. V lost 7 bases and J lost 8, with 12 bases in between. The CDR3 loop reads CASTGRLDTIYF. CDR3 DNA: TGTGCCAGTACCGGGAGGTTGGACACCATATATTTT.

The chain uses TRBV7-2 and TRBJ2-7; D is unresolved. The germline V and J ends were trimmed by 3 bases and 2 bases, with 5 bases remaining between them. The CDR3 length is 12 residues. The V gene's germline CDR1 is SGHTA and CDR2 FQGNSA. The CDR3 DNA sequence: TGTGCCAGCAGCTTTCAAGCCTACGAGCAGTACTTC. Translated, it gives CASSFQAYEQYF.